This T cell receptor (beta chain) was recorded in a study of shared clonotypes between healthy human individuals. This clone was seen only a few times. Clones were read by immunoSEQ multiplex PCR, and TCRdb kept only the in-frame ones, dropping some. The sample contains some 1,900,000 clones, about 94% of which appear only once. CD45RO-negative, CCR7-positively selected cells formed the naive CD8 fraction, excluding terminally differentiated effector memory CD45RA+ cells. The germline V gene has CDR1 MNHNY and CDR2 SVGAGI (reference sequence). The CDR3 spans 15 residues. Trimming cost V 8 bases and J 2 bases; bases outside gene matches: 6.

Material for sequencing was naive CD8+ T cells sorted from blood. This sequence joins TRBV6-6 and TRBJ2-6, with 7 bases aligning to TRBD1. The sequence was collected from a man aged 18 to 29 in good health. CDR3 in amino acids: CASRVQGAGANVLTF. In DNA form, the CDR3 reads TGTGCCAGCCGCGTCCAGGGGGCTGGGGCCAACGTCCTGACTTTC.